The 13 T cell receptor beta chains given below trace back to one sample, sequenced in a study of shared clonotypes between healthy human individuals. The table came from immunoSEQ multiplex PCR; TCRdb's copy has only in-frame clones and leaves some out. Among roughly 2.2 million clones, about 92% were seen once, and the ten largest hold 0.39%. The sample taken for sequencing was naive CD4+ T cells from PBMCs. The sample's subset: CD45RA+ positively selected. The receptors were sampled from a man in his late teens or twenties in good health. Some clones in this sample may be carry-over from other donors' samples.

The chain carries TRBV19 and TRBJ1-3, with D uncertain. V was trimmed by 7 bases and J by 0 bases, leaving 7 bases between them. There are 13 residues in the CDR3. Per the germline V gene, CDR1 is LNHDA and CDR2 is SQIVND (reference sequence). The CDR3 DNA reads as TGTGCCAGTATTACGTACTCTGGAAACACCATATATTTT. This sequence encodes CASITYSGNTIYF. The full variable domain, rest sourced from reference TRBV19 and TRBJ1-3, is DGGITQSPKYLFRKEGQNVTLSCEQNLNHDAMYWYRQDPGQGLRLIYYSQIVNDFQKGDIAEGYSVSREKKESFPLTVTSAQKNPTAFYLCASITYSGNTIYFGEGSWLTVV.

CDR3 in DNA: TGTGCCAGCTCACCTTCGACAGCGACGCAAGAGACCCAGTACTTC. Translated, it gives CASSPSTATQETQYF. V and J are TRBV18 and TRBJ2-5, with a possible D match to TRBD1 (5 bases). Trimming took off 3 bases at V and 2 bases at J, with 13 bases between the two ends. Germline values: CDR1 KGHSH, CDR2 LQKENI. The CDR3 length is 15 residues.

The rearrangement uses TRBV28 and TRBJ2-2; D gene unclear. Germline V gene data show CDR1 as MDHEN and CDR2 as SYDVKM. The CDR3 covers 15 residues. V gave up 6 bases and J gave up 3 bases, with 14 bases separating them. The DNA of the CDR3 is TGTGCCAGCAGCTTAATCAGGCGTTACACCGGGGAGCTGTTTTTT. The encoded protein is CASSLIRRYTGELFF.

The chain uses TRBV10-2 and TRBJ2-7; weak D call: TRBD1 (5 bases). The CDR3 runs to 14 residues. Deletions cut 5 bases from V and 0 bases from J, with 11 bases between. CDR1 WSHSY and CDR2 SAAADI come from the germline V gene. The CDR3 DNA sequence: TGCGCCAGCAGTTCCAGGGCCTCCTCCTACGAGCAGTACTTC. The encoded protein is CASSSRASSYEQYF.

This chain connects TRBV11-2 to TRBJ2-7; 11 nucleotides agree with TRBD2. Trimming took 6 bases from V and 3 from J; bases not matched to a gene: 4. The germline V gene has CDR1 SGHAT and CDR2 FQNNGV. The CDR3 runs to 14 residues. The CDR3 sequence: CASRSTSGSYEQYF. CDR3 bases: TGTGCCAGCAGGTCTACTAGCGGGAGCTACGAGCAGTACTTC.

This sequence joins TRBV28 and TRBJ2-5; D assignment may be TRBD1 or TRBD2 (6 bases each). The germline V gene encodes CDR1 MDHEN and CDR2 SYDVKM. The germline V and J ends were trimmed by 2 bases and 5 bases, with 15 bases remaining between them. This CDR3 spans 15 amino acids. The CDR3 nucleotides are TGTGCCAGCAGTTTAGTGGGGGGCGCGCGGGAGACCCAGTACTTC. It encodes CASSLVGGARETQYF. Looking up the rest from reference TRBV28 and TRBJ2-5 gives the full variable domain: DVKVTQSSRYLVKRTGEKVFLECVQDMDHENMFWYRQDPGLGLRLIYFSYDVKMKEKGDIPEGYSVSREKKERFSLILESASTNQTSMYLCASSLVGGARETQYFGPGTRLLVL.

This clone turned up a few times. The CDR3 spells CASSWGVEDTEAFF. The CDR3 DNA follows: TGTGCCAGCAGTTGGGGGGTAGAGGACACTGAAGCTTTCTTT. The rearrangement joins TRBV28 to TRBJ1-1, with a weak D call TRBD1 (5 bases). Germline V gives CDR1 MDHEN, CDR2 SYDVKM. CDR3 length equals 14 residues. V shed 4 bases and J shed 3 bases, with 12 bases lying between them.

The chain uses TRBV7-9 and TRBJ1-2; 9 bases align to TRBD1. V was pared by 3 bases and J by 8 bases, with 7 bases of the junction left unmatched. This CDR3 region has 14 residues. Germline V gene sequence: CDR1 SEHNR, CDR2 FQNEAQ (reference sequence). The CDR3 reads CASSLGQGTGGYTF. CDR3 nucleotides: TGTGCCAGCAGCTTGGGACAGGGCACCGGAGGCTACACCTTC.

The chain is built from TRBV6-6 and TRBJ1-1; D ambiguous. Trimming took off 7 bases at V and 2 bases at J, with 11 bases between the two ends. CDR1 and CDR2 (germline): MNHNY, SVGAGI (reference sequence). This CDR3 region has 13 residues. The CDR3 DNA sequence: TGTGCCAGCACCCCCGACGGTAACACTGAAGCTTTCTTT. It codes for CASTPDGNTEAFF.

About this clone itself: In the same sample, other DNA sequences code for this CDR3. The chain has TRBV10-3 and TRBJ1-1; possibly TRBD1 for D (6 bases). The V gene's germline CDR1 is ENHRY and CDR2 SYGVKD. V lost 4 bases and J 1 base, leaving 7 bases between the germline ends. The CDR3 has 13 amino acids. For the CDR3, the DNA is TGTGCCATCAGTGTAGGGGGGAACACTGAAGCTTTCTTT. It encodes CAISVGGNTEAFF.

The rearrangement joins TRBV28 to TRBJ2-7; a weak D match, TRBD2 (6 bases). Trimming stripped 6 bases from V and 0 bases from J, with 18 bases between. The germline V gene has CDR1 MDHEN and CDR2 SYDVKM. The CDR3 is 16 amino acids. The CDR3 DNA reads TGTGCCAGCAGCGACGGGGGAGCGGGTAGCTCCTACGAGCAGTACTTC. Translating gives CASSDGGAGSSYEQYF.

The CDR3 here is CSVRAGNTGELFF. In DNA form, the CDR3 reads TGCAGCGTCCGAGCGGGGAACACCGGGGAGCTGTTTTTT. The chain recombines TRBV29-1 with TRBJ2-2; D perhaps matches TRBD2 (6 bases). V dropped 6 bases and J dropped 1 base, with 9 bases sitting between them. Germline values: CDR1 SQVTM, CDR2 ANQGSEA. The CDR3 is 13 amino acids.

This chain joins TRBV14 and TRBJ1-1, with a tentative D call TRBD1 (5 bases). The CDR3 extends over 14 amino acids. Trimming cost V 4 bases and J 0 bases, with 9 bases left between them. CDR1 SGHDN and CDR2 FVKESK come from the germline V gene. CDR3 DNA sequence: TGTGCCAGCAGCCTCACAGGTGTGAACACTGAAGCTTTCTTT. As protein: CASSLTGVNTEAFF. Filled out from reference TRBV14 and TRBJ1-1, the complete variable domain reads EAGVTQFPSHSVIEKGQTVTLRCDPISGHDNLYWYRRVMGKEIKFLLHFVKESKQDESGMPNNRFLAERTGGTYSTLKVQPAELEDSGVYFCASSLTGVNTEAFFGQGTRLTVV.